This T cell receptor (beta chain) was documented in a study of siplizumab effects on memory and regulatory T cells. Findings and limits, study-wide: Naive versus memory phenotype went unassigned for roughly 75-97% of proliferating CD4+ or CD8+ clones. The alloresponse seemed to draw substantially on naive T cells, which appeared more diverse than memory cells.

CDR1 is GTSNPN and CDR2 is SVGIG in the germline V gene (reference sequence). Deletions cut 4 bases from V and 6 bases from J, with 24 bases between. This CDR3 comprises 17 residues. This table comes from immunoSEQ multiplex PCR, and its TCRdb copy is limited to in-frame clones, with some not included. Of some 100,000 clones in the sample, about nine tenths were seen once. Concerning this clone: Its specificity is not known.

The chain recombines TRBV30 with TRBJ2-2, with D tentatively TRBD2 (5 bases). The TCR sequence derives from a human donor in good health. Sequences were obtained from non-Treg CD4+ T cells sorted from blood. The CDR3 here is CAWNIGVPDFISGELFF. DNA for the CDR3: TGTGCCTGGAATATAGGAGTCCCGGACTTTATCTCCGGGGAGCTGTTTTTT.